Here is one T cell receptor (beta chain) with its context. This entry belongs to a study of spatial heterogeneity in lung cancer. V shed 5 bases and J 7 bases; nucleotides not matched to a gene: 3. Per the germline V gene, CDR1 is SGHTA and CDR2 is FQGTGA. CDR3 length: 14 amino acids. The time point here: sample taken at primary tumor resection. Material for sequencing was whole RNA from tumor, nontumor lung or frozen PBMC, left unsorted. TCRdb re-called the 5' RACE reads with MiXCR, one entry per CDR3 protein. The sample consists of approximately 40,000 distinct CDR3 sequences, around 15% of them appearing once.

The TCR was taken from a male donor with early-stage non-small cell lung cancer. The chain combines TRBV7-3 with TRBJ2-1, with 12 bases identical to TRBD2. The material was PBMCs, obtained at surgery. The CDR3 nucleotides read TGTGCCAGCAGCACGGGACTAGCGGGTAATGAGCAGTTCTTC. Protein: CASSTGLAGNEQFF.